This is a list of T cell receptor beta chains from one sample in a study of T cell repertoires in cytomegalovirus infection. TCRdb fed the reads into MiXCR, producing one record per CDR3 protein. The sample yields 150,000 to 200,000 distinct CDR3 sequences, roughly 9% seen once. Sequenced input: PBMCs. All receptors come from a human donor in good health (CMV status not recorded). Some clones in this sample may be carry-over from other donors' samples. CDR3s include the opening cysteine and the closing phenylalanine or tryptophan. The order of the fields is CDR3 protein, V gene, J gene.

CASSLEVWGGVGNEQFF	TRBV7-8	TRBJ2-1
CATATGGLETQYF	TRBV19	TRBJ2-5
CASSLLGGAAETQYF	TRBV7-2	TRBJ2-5
CSARDVASGSLTYEQYF	TRBV20-1	TRBJ2-7
CASSLWLGPREETQYF	TRBV12-3/TRBV12-4	TRBJ2-5
CASSLDRGTQETQYF	TRBV7-2	TRBJ2-5
CASSLDTGGAYEQYF	TRBV7-2	TRBJ2-7
CASSEGLAVSYNEQFF	TRBV2	TRBJ2-1
CASSPSGGGLHEQYF	TRBV11-2	TRBJ2-7
CASSQWTGLDLNTGELFF	TRBV14	TRBJ2-2
CASSFDRRRVEAFF	TRBV19	TRBJ1-1
CASSIQYRDSEFF	TRBV7-2	TRBJ2-1
CASRENRGRNTGELFF	TRBV6-8	TRBJ2-2
CASSLFQGAHTEAFF	TRBV4-3	TRBJ1-1
CASSWDFLRSNEQFF	TRBV7-2	TRBJ2-1
CSVGQDYNSPLHF	TRBV29-1	TRBJ1-6
CASSIRLVWGSGSNQPQHF	TRBV19	TRBJ1-5
CSARRQGAYYEQYF	TRBV20-1	TRBJ2-7
CASSLAVASGQETQYF	TRBV5-1	TRBJ2-5
CASSFGGAPTDTQYF	TRBV7-8	TRBJ2-3
CATSRVGFQQYF	TRBV15	TRBJ2-7
CASSDIGDHSTDTQYF	TRBV6-4	TRBJ2-3
CASSLPRTAGEKLFF	TRBV5-1	TRBJ1-4
CASSPTVSPYNEQFF	TRBV19	TRBJ2-1